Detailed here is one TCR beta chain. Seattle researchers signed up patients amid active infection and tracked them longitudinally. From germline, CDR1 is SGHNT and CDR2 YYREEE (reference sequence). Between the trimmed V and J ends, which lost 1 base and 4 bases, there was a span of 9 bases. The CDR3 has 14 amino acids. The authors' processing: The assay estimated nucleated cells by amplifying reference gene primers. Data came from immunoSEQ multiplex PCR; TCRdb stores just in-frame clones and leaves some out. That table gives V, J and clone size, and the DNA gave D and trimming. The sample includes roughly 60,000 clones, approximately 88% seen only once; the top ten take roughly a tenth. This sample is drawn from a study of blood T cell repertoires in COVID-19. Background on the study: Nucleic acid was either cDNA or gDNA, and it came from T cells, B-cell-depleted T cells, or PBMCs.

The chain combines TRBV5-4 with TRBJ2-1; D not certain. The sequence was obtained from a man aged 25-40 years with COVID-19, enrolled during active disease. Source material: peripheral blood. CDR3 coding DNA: TGTGCCAGCAGCTTGATTGGGCCTTACAATGAGCAGTTCTTC. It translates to CASSLIGPYNEQFF.